The T cell receptor beta chain under discussion was sequenced for a study of Ad26.COV2.S vaccination and SARS-CoV-2 variants. Study-level findings and limits: Total responses of T cells may have been underestimated by the analyses of TCR breadth and depth. There was reportedly substantial breadth in spike-specific CD8+ and CD4+ T cell responses after vaccination. Vaccine recipients surpassed placebo recipients in spike-specific TCR breadth.

Data came from immunoSEQ multiplex PCR; TCRdb stores just in-frame clones and leaves some out. The table has about 350,000 clones, 92% seen once; the top ten hold around 4.2%. CDR1 SEHNR and CDR2 FQNEAQ come from the germline V gene (reference sequence). With 2 bases removed from V and 7 bases from J, the gap between germline ends came to 12 bases. The CDR3 contains 13 residues. Concerning this clone: Its matching antigen is unknown.

This chain connects TRBV7-9 to TRBJ2-7; D is undetermined. The input for sequencing was peripheral blood, taken after recovery from COVID-19. The receptor was isolated from a human donor who had recovered from COVID-19. CDR3 DNA sequence: TGTGCCAGCAGCTTATTATCAGGATGGGAGCAGTACTTC. Its translation: CASSLLSGWEQYF.